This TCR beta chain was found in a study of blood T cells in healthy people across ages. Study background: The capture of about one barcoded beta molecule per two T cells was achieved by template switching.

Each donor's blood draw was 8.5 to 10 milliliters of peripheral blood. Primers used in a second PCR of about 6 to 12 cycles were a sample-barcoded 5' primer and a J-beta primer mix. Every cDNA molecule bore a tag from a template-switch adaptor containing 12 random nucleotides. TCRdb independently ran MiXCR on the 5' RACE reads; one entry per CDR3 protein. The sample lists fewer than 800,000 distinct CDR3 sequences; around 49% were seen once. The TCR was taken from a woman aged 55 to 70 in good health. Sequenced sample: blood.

CDR3 nucleotide sequence: TGTGCCAGCAGTTTAAACACAGGGGACTATGGCTACACCTTC. As protein: CASSLNTGDYGYTF. The chain couples TRBV28 to TRBJ1-2, with 7 bases lining up with TRBD1. CDR3 length: 14 residues. J gave up 3 bases and V 2 bases, and 3 bases lay outside the gene matches. Germline CDR1 MDHEN, CDR2 SYDVKM.